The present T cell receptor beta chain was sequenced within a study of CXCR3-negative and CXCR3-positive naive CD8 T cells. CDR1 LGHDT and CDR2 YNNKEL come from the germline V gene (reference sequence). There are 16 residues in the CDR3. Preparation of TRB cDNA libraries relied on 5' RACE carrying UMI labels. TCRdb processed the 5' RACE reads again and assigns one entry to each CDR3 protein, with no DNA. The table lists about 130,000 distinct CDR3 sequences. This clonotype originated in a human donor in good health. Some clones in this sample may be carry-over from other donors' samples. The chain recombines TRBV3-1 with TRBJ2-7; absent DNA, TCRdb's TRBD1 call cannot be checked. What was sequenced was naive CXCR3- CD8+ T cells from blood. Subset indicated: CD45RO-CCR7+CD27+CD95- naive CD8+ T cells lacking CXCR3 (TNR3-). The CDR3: CASSQLRDRSVYEQYF.